The 26 T cell receptor beta chains below come from one sample, sequenced in a study of blood T cell repertoires in COVID-19. Sequencing used immunoSEQ multiplex PCR; TCRdb keeps in-frame clones, though not all of them. The table shows fewer than 600,000 clones, with 88% occurring only once. Sequenced input: PBMCs or T cells enriched from blood (not recorded which). The origin of the receptors is a woman in her thirties or forties who had recovered from COVID-19.

This chain connects TRBV5-4 to TRBJ2-5, with 9 bases that match TRBD2. With V trimmed by 5 bases and J by 4 bases, 3 bases remained unmatched. The CDR3 extends over 13 amino acids. CDR1 is SGHNT, CDR2 YYREEE, per germline (reference sequence). CDR3 in amino acids: CASRREGGETQYF. The CDR3 nucleotides read TGTGCCAGCAGGCGGGAGGGCGGAGAGACCCAGTACTTC.

The genes are TRBV5-1 and TRBJ1-1; D unresolved. CDR3 size: 13 residues. Germline V gene lookup returns CDR1 SGHRS and CDR2 YFSETQ. V dropped 1 base and J dropped 1 base, with 5 bases sitting between them. The CDR3 sequence is CASSLMANTEAFF. CDR3 bases: TGCGCCAGCAGCTTGATGGCGAACACTGAAGCTTTCTTT.

The J gene is TRBJ2-7, the V gene TRBV14; possible D gene TRBD1, 5 bases. CDR1 SGHDN and CDR2 FVKESK come from the germline V gene. Trimming stripped 1 base from V and 9 bases from J, with 16 bases between. This CDR3 is built from 14 residues. The CDR3 DNA is TGTGCCAGCAGCCAAGTTAGGACAACACGAGCGCAGTACTTC. Its protein product is CASSQVRTTRAQYF. The variable domain in full, with the rest retrieved from reference TRBV14 and TRBJ2-7, is EAGVTQFPSHSVIEKGQTVTLRCDPISGHDNLYWYRRVMGKEIKFLLHFVKESKQDESGMPNNRFLAERTGGTYSTLKVQPAELEDSGVYFCASSQVRTTRAQYFGPGTRLTVT.

The chain joins TRBV12-3 or TRBV12-4 to TRBJ1-1, with D hard to call. The CDR3 has 13 residues. V lost 5 bases and J lost 0, with 7 bases in between. CDR3 bases: TGTGCCAGCAGTAAGACACTGAACACTGAAGCTTTCTTT. Translated, it gives CASSKTLNTEAFF.

For this clone: The same CDR3 also results from other DNA sequences found in this sample. The rearrangement uses TRBV19 and TRBJ2-7; D is possibly TRBD1 (5 bases). The germline V and J ends were trimmed by 6 bases and 3 bases, with 9 bases remaining between them. The V gene's germline CDR1 is LNHDA and CDR2 SQIVND (reference sequence). This CDR3 spans 12 amino acids. The CDR3 protein is CASSRQGYEQYF. CDR3 coding DNA: TGTGCCAGTAGCCGGCAGGGCTACGAGCAGTACTTC.

The V call is TRBV6-5, the J call TRBJ1-5; the D gene is possibly TRBD1 (5 bases). The CDR3 has 15 residues. CDR1 and CDR2 (germline): MNHEY, SVGAGI. The V gene lost 0 bases and the J gene lost 6 bases, with 12 bases spanning the gap. The CDR3 here is CASSYSKGEGQPQHF. The CDR3 nucleotides read TGTGCCAGCAGTTACTCGAAAGGGGAGGGTCAGCCCCAGCATTTT.

In its sample, this clone was seen once. The V gene is TRBV28, the J gene TRBJ2-5, with D perhaps TRBD2 (5 bases). The ends were cut back, 8 bases at V and 5 bases at J, with 12 bases in the middle. CDR1 is MDHEN and CDR2 is SYDVKM in the germline V gene. The CDR3 runs to 12 residues. The CDR3 region is CASSSGIETQYF. In DNA, the CDR3 is TGTGCCAGCTCCTCGGGGATCGAGACCCAGTACTTC.

V and J are TRBV11-3 and TRBJ2-7; weak D call: TRBD2 (8 bases). This CDR3 comprises 15 residues. Per the germline V gene, CDR1 is SGHNT and CDR2 is YENEEA. V was cut by 5 bases and J by 6 bases, with 20 bases left in between. CDR3 sequence reads: CASSLRGGLGGEQYF. CDR3 sequence (DNA): TGTGCCAGCAGCCTCAGGGGGGGACTAGGAGGCGAGCAGTACTTC.

The chain carries TRBV7-2 and TRBJ2-1; 8 nucleotides agree with TRBD2. Germline CDR1 is SGHTA and CDR2 is FQGNSA. Germline trimming cut 4 bases from V and 10 bases from J; bases unmatched to any gene: 3. This CDR3 has 12 residues. The CDR3, as DNA: TGTGCCAGCAGCTGGACTAGCAACGAGCAGTTCTTC. It encodes CASSWTSNEQFF.

The V and J genes are TRBV6-5 and TRBJ1-5; tentatively, D is TRBD1 (6 bases). The CDR3 extends over 15 amino acids. Trimming pared 6 bases from V and 3 bases from J, leaving 15 bases between. CDR1 and CDR2 from the germline V gene are MNHEY and SVGAGI. The CDR3 DNA follows: TGTGCCAGCAGGCGAGGGGGGGTGGACAATCAGCCCCAGCATTTT. The encoded protein is CASRRGGVDNQPQHF.

The rearrangement links TRBV7-2 to TRBJ2-5, with 9 bases fitting TRBD1. Losses at the gene ends were 4 bases for V and 5 bases for J; bases not matched to a gene: 5. From germline, CDR1 is SGHTA and CDR2 FQGNSA. The CDR3 consists of 14 residues. For the CDR3, the DNA is TGTGCCAGCAGCTCACAGGGGGCGAAGGAGACCCAGTACTTC. The encoded protein is CASSSQGAKETQYF. The full variable domain, in which reference TRBV7-2 and TRBJ2-5 provide the parts outside the CDR3, is GAGVSQSPSNKVTEKGKDVELRCDPISGHTALYWYRQSLGQGLEFLIYFQGNSAPDKSGLPSDRFSAERTGGSVSTLTIQRTQQEDSAVYLCASSSQGAKETQYFGPGTRLLVL.

The chain has TRBV6-5 and TRBJ2-7, with a tentative D call TRBD1 (6 bases). The CDR3 sequence is 15 residues long. Germline CDR1 MNHEY, CDR2 SVGAGI. Trimming cost V 5 bases and J 3 bases, with 17 bases left between them. The CDR3 spells CASSNQGHRSYEQYF. DNA of the CDR3: TGTGCCAGCAGTAACCAGGGGCATAGGAGCTACGAGCAGTACTTC.

The chain uses TRBV27 and TRBJ1-2; 12 bases align to TRBD1. The CDR3 totals 15 residues. J lost 4 bases, V lost 10 bases, and 10 bases had no gene match. From germline, CDR1 is MNHEY and CDR2 SMNVEV (reference sequence). CDR3 in DNA: TGTGCCATCGGGACAGGGGGCGCGATTATCTATGGCTACACCTTC. Amino acids: CAIGTGGAIIYGYTF.

This sequence joins TRBV6-5 and TRBJ2-2, with 8 bases that match TRBD1. The length of the CDR3 is 16 residues. J lost 0 bases, V lost 4 bases, and 4 bases had no gene match. Looked up from germline, CDR1 is MNHEY and CDR2 is SVGAGI. This chain's CDR3 is CASSFGQGANTGELFF. As DNA, the CDR3 is TGTGCCAGCAGTTTCGGACAGGGAGCGAACACCGGGGAGCTGTTTTTT.

The chain is built from TRBV5-1 and TRBJ2-1; D is unclear. The CDR3 covers 16 residues. Looked up from germline, CDR1 is SGHRS and CDR2 is YFSETQ. Trimming removed 1 base from V and 7 bases from J, with 18 bases in between. The CDR3 loop is CASSLMMVQSKNEQFF. The CDR3 DNA follows: TGCGCCAGCAGCTTGATGATGGTTCAATCTAAGAATGAGCAGTTCTTC.

This clone was seen once. The rearrangement uses TRBV7-9 and TRBJ2-7, with D perhaps matching TRBD1 (5 bases). CDR1 is SEHNR, CDR2 FQNEAQ, per germline (reference sequence). Trimming took 0 bases from V and 5 from J, leaving 11 bases between them. CDR3 length: 14 residues. CDR3 DNA sequence: TGTGCCAGCAGCTTAGCGGGTTCAGGGAACGAGCAGTACTTC. Protein: CASSLAGSGNEQYF.

The chain links TRBV5-1 to TRBJ2-7; 8 positions match TRBD1. V dropped 0 bases and J dropped 2; count of bases not matched to a gene: 4. CDR3 length equals 15 residues. Germline-derived CDR1 and CDR2 are SGHRS and YFSETQ. The CDR3 coding sequence is TGCGCCAGCAGCTTGGAGACAGGGGACACCTACGAGCAGTACTTC. Translated: CASSLETGDTYEQYF.

The chain has TRBV5-5 and TRBJ1-1, with D unclear. The CDR3 has 13 residues. The V gene lost 3 bases and the J gene lost 2 bases, with 8 bases spanning the gap. Per the germline V gene, CDR1 is SGHKS and CDR2 is YYEKEE (reference sequence). For the CDR3, the DNA is TGTGCCAGCAGCTATACGGTAAACACTGAAGCTTTCTTT. It yields the protein CASSYTVNTEAFF.

This clone was found once. This chain links TRBV3-1 (or the pseudogene TRBV3-2) with TRBJ2-1; 7 positions match TRBD2. Per germline, CDR1 LGHDT and CDR2 YNNKEL (reference sequence). The J segment lost 4 bases and the V segment lost 0 bases, leaving 3 bases of the junction unmatched. This CDR3 contains 15 residues. The CDR3 region is CASSQEPGLYNEQFF. CDR3 coding DNA: TGTGCCAGCAGCCAAGAACCGGGACTATACAATGAGCAGTTCTTC.

The chain is built from TRBV3-1 (or the pseudogene TRBV3-2) and TRBJ2-7, with a possible D match to TRBD2 (6 bases). V was cut by 0 bases and J by 1 base, with 16 bases left in between. From germline, CDR1 is LGHDT and CDR2 YNNKEL (reference sequence). CDR3 length equals 17 residues. The CDR3 loop is CASSQDRAGSGSYEQYF. The CDR3 nucleotides read TGTGCCAGCAGCCAAGATCGGGCGGGATCGGGGTCCTACGAGCAGTACTTC.

The chain uses TRBV20-1 and TRBJ1-1, with D perhaps TRBD1 (6 bases). Germline V gives CDR1 DFQATT, CDR2 SNEGSKA (reference sequence). There are 13 residues in the CDR3. V lost 3 bases and J lost 0, with 8 bases in between. CDR3 nucleotides: TGCAGTGCTAGTTGGACAGTGAACACTGAAGCTTTCTTT. This translates into CSASWTVNTEAFF.

The rearrangement links TRBV4-3 to TRBJ1-3; D unclear. V gave up 0 bases and J gave up 4 bases, with 10 bases separating them. This CDR3 comprises 15 residues. Germline loops: CDR1 LGHNA, CDR2 YSLEER. Written as DNA, the CDR3 is TGCGCCAGCAGCCAAGAATCTGGCGGGGGAAACACCATATATTTT. Its translation: CASSQESGGGNTIYF.

The chain joins TRBV2 to TRBJ1-5; D is uncertain. The CDR3 extends over 15 amino acids. Germline CDR1 is SNHLY and CDR2 is FYNNEI. Trimming shortened V by 2 bases and J by 0 bases, and 8 bases separated the two germline ends. The CDR3 DNA reads as TGTGCCAGCAGTGAAACATCAGTTAGCAATCAGCCCCAGCATTTT. Translating gives CASSETSVSNQPQHF. Looking up the rest from reference TRBV2 and TRBJ1-5 gives the full variable domain: EPEVTQTPSHQVTQMGQEVILRCVPISNHLYFYWYRQILGQKVEFLVSFYNNEISEKSEIFDDQFSVERPDGSNFTLKIRSTKLEDSAMYFCASSETSVSNQPQHFGDGTRLSIL.

This chain connects TRBV5-5 to TRBJ2-3, with 7 nucleotides matching TRBD2. With V trimmed by 1 base and J by 3 bases, 8 bases remained unmatched. Germline V CDR1 and CDR2: SGHKS, YYEKEE (reference sequence). This CDR3 is 16 amino acids long. The CDR3 sequence: CASSLLGGLGTDTQYF. The CDR3 nucleotides are TGTGCCAGCAGCTTGTTGGGAGGACTAGGAACAGATACGCAGTATTTT.

The chain recombines TRBV9 with TRBJ1-1, with D tentatively TRBD1 (6 bases). This CDR3 comprises 15 residues. The germline gives CDR1 SGDLS, CDR2 YYNGEE. The V end was cut by 0 bases, the J end by 4 bases, with 13 bases between. CDR3 amino acids: CASSVGHRDLTEAFF. The CDR3 coding sequence is TGTGCCAGCAGCGTAGGTCACAGGGATCTCACTGAAGCTTTCTTT.

The chain is built from TRBV18 and TRBJ2-6; no reliable D call. V lost 1 base, J lost 2 bases, and 9 bases lay in between. Germline V lookup: CDR1 KGHSH, CDR2 LQKENI. The CDR3 length is 16 residues. CDR3 loop: CASSPRSKAGANVLTF. The CDR3 bases are TGTGCCAGCTCACCACGCTCTAAAGCTGGGGCCAACGTCCTGACTTTC.